The 18 T cell receptor beta chains presented below share a single source sample, sequenced in a study of shared clonotypes between healthy human individuals (dated by TCRdb to 2018 to 2020). The library was prepared using the immunoSEQ multiplex PCR assay. TCRdb re-hosts the immuneACCESS table, in-frame sequences only. Its copies lack some clones; in the studies checked, an unresolved V gene accounts for under half of them, and the cause for the rest is not known. In this sample the table shows roughly 2.5 million clones, approximately 92% of which occur a single time. The top ten hold over 0.12% of the sample. Input material: naive CD4+ T cells sorted from blood. The sample's cell subset or site label, decoded: CD45RA+ positively selected. Every receptor here comes from a young man in good health.

Details on this clone: The same CDR3 arises from other DNA sequences in this sample as well. V is TRBV29-1 and J is TRBJ1-2, with D maybe TRBD1 (5 bases). This CDR3 contains 13 residues. V was trimmed by 4 bases and J by 1 base, leaving 10 bases between them. Germline CDR1 SQVTM, CDR2 ANQGSEA. CDR3 coding DNA: TGCAGCGTTGTTGGGGGGGGTAACTATGGCTACACCTTC. Translating it yields CSVVGGGNYGYTF.

The chain is built from TRBV10-3 and TRBJ2-7, with a tentative D call TRBD1 (5 bases). The length of the CDR3 is 15 residues. Germline-derived CDR1 and CDR2 are ENHRY and SYGVKD. V lost 6 bases, J lost 3 bases, and 18 bases lay in between. DNA of the CDR3: TGTGCCATCAGCCCAGGGCAGCAAGCCTTCTACGAGCAGTACTTC. Translation: CAISPGQQAFYEQYF.

This clone was seen only once. The chain is built from TRBV6-5 and TRBJ2-7; no firm D call. Germline V CDR1 and CDR2: MNHEY, SVGAGI. Trimming cost V 7 bases and J 3 bases, with 16 bases left between them. The CDR3 length is 14 residues. The CDR3 region is CASKAGPHLYEQYF. DNA for the CDR3: TGTGCCAGCAAAGCCGGGCCCCACCTCTACGAGCAGTACTTC.

The V and J genes are TRBV19 and TRBJ2-1, with 9 bases lining up with TRBD2. Germline assignment: CDR1 LNHDA and CDR2 SQIVND (reference sequence). V lost 1 base to trimming and J lost 5 bases; unmatched junction nucleotides: 3. The CDR3 sequence is 15 residues long. Written as DNA, the CDR3 is TGTGCCAGTAGTATAGGTAGCGGGAGAAACAATGAGCAGTTCTTC. Its protein is CASSIGSGRNNEQFF.

As regards this clone: The same CDR3 also results from other DNA sequences found in this sample. The CDR3 nucleotides are TGCGCCAGCAGCTTGGTAGGGGCGAACACCGGGGAGCTGTTTTTT. This codes for CASSLVGANTGELFF. The V gene is TRBV5-1, the J gene TRBJ2-2; D is possibly TRBD1 (5 bases). This CDR3 is 15 amino acids long. The ends were cut back, 0 bases at V and 0 bases at J, with 6 bases in the middle. The germline CDR1 and CDR2 sequences are SGHRS and YFSETQ.

This chain uses TRBV6-1 with TRBJ2-5; D might be TRBD1 (8 bases). Per the germline V gene, CDR1 is MNHNS and CDR2 is SASEGT. The CDR3 totals 14 residues. Trimming took 1 base from V and 8 from J, leaving 14 bases between them. CDR3 amino acids: CASSEGQGRVTQYF. The CDR3 DNA follows: TGTGCCAGCAGTGAAGGACAGGGGAGGGTAACCCAGTACTTC.

The chain employs TRBV29-1 and TRBJ2-7; D is ambiguous. The germline CDR1 and CDR2 sequences are SQVTM and ANQGSEA. With 3 bases removed from V and 5 bases from J, the gap between germline ends came to 11 bases. CDR3 length: 12 amino acids. This chain's CDR3 is CSVDALGDEQYF. The CDR3, as DNA: TGCAGCGTTGACGCGCTGGGTGACGAGCAGTACTTC.

V gene TRBV11-2 combines with J gene TRBJ1-6; D gene uncertain. The CDR3 is made up of 15 amino acids. Germline CDR1 is SGHAT and CDR2 is FQNNGV. Between the trimmed V and J ends, which lost 5 bases and 10 bases, there was a span of 18 bases. The CDR3 DNA sequence: TGTGCCAGCAGCCCACCGGATAGAGAGCGGTCACCCCTCCACTTT. This gives the protein CASSPPDRERSPLHF.

A remark on this clone: Other DNA sequences in the same sample also yield this CDR3. The chain employs TRBV29-1 and TRBJ1-1; perhaps TRBD1 as D (6 bases). The V gene's germline CDR1 is SQVTM and CDR2 ANQGSEA. CDR3 length equals 12 residues. Trimming removed 5 bases at V and 4 bases at J, with 11 bases between. CDR3 sequence reads: CSVRGGVTEAFF. CDR3 sequence (DNA): TGCAGCGTTCGAGGGGGGGTCACTGAAGCTTTCTTT.

V usage is TRBV5-6 and J usage is TRBJ1-3; unclear D gene. V was trimmed by 2 bases and J by 2 bases, leaving 2 bases between them. This CDR3 has 12 amino acids. The germline V gene encodes CDR1 SGHDT and CDR2 YYEEEE. CDR3 DNA: TGTGCCAGCAGCTTCACTGGAAACACCATATATTTT. The encoded protein is CASSFTGNTIYF.

This chain links TRBV15 with TRBJ1-2, with TRBD1 identical over 8 bases. Germline CDR1 is LNHNV and CDR2 is YYDKDF (reference sequence). The CDR3 extends over 18 amino acids. Trimming at V came to 1 base and at J to 4 bases, leaving 14 bases not matched to a gene. The chain's CDR3 is CATSRGPGQETFIYGYTF. The CDR3 coding sequence is TGTGCCACCAGCAGAGGCCCGGGACAGGAGACCTTTATCTATGGCTACACCTTC. The full variable domain, in which reference TRBV15 and TRBJ1-2 provide the parts outside the CDR3, is DAMVIQNPRYQVTQFGKPVTLSCSQTLNHNVMYWYQQKSSQAPKLLFHYYDKDFNNEADTPDNFQSRRPNTSFCFLDIRSPGLGDTAMYLCATSRGPGQETFIYGYTFGSGTRLTVV.

The chain links TRBV5-5 to TRBJ1-1; weak D call: TRBD1 (5 bases). This CDR3 spans 16 amino acids. Germline V gene sequence: CDR1 SGHKS, CDR2 YYEKEE (reference sequence). V was cut by 0 bases and J by 0 bases, with 12 bases left in between. The CDR3 bases are TGTGCCAGCAGCTTGGATAGGGGTTTTCTGAACACTGAAGCTTTCTTT. Protein: CASSLDRGFLNTEAFF.

The gene calls are TRBV19 and TRBJ2-1; D not certain. The CDR3 extends over 16 amino acids. V lost 4 bases and J lost 0, with 13 bases in between. CDR1 LNHDA and CDR2 SQIVND come from the germline V gene (reference sequence). As DNA, the CDR3 is TGTGCCAGTAGTAATTCAGGCAAAAGCTCCTACAATGAGCAGTTCTTC. Its protein product is CASSNSGKSSYNEQFF.

The chain is built from TRBV30 and TRBJ2-3; 8 bases match TRBD2. This CDR3 has 14 amino acids. Germline CDR1 and CDR2: GTSNPN and SVGIG (reference sequence). J gave up 5 bases and V 3 bases, and 7 bases lay outside the gene matches. The CDR3 is CAWRGTRGGDTQYF. In DNA form, the CDR3 reads TGTGCCTGGAGGGGTACCCGGGGGGGAGATACGCAGTATTTT.

The chain employs TRBV7-9 and TRBJ1-4; the D is unclear. Germline values: CDR1 SEHNR, CDR2 FQNEAQ (reference sequence). The V gene lost 0 bases and the J gene lost 1 base, with 9 bases spanning the gap. This CDR3 has 16 amino acids. This chain's CDR3 is CASSLAGLLTNEKLFF. In nucleotides, the CDR3 is TGTGCCAGCAGCTTAGCAGGACTTTTAACTAATGAAAAACTGTTTTTT.

The chain joins TRBV11-2 to TRBJ2-1; possibly TRBD1 for D (6 bases). This CDR3 spans 17 amino acids. The V and J ends lost 2 bases and 8 bases respectively, with 22 bases between them. Germline CDR1 SGHAT, CDR2 FQNNGV. CDR3 sequence: CASSLFGGFTGPDEQFF. The CDR3 DNA follows: TGTGCCAGCAGCTTATTTGGGGGTTTTACAGGGCCCGATGAGCAGTTCTTC.

V is TRBV29-1 and J is TRBJ2-2, with 7 bases lining up with TRBD2. CDR3 length equals 15 residues. The germline gives CDR1 SQVTM, CDR2 ANQGSEA. V was clipped by 6 bases and J by 1 base; unmatched bases: 8. CDR3 coding DNA: TGCAGCGTCCATATGGGCGGGGGGAACACCGGGGAGCTGTTTTTT. This sequence encodes CSVHMGGGNTGELFF.

Comments on this clone: This same CDR3 is encoded by further DNA sequences in the sample. The V call is TRBV6-1, the J call TRBJ2-7, with 11 positions matching TRBD1. V shed 3 bases and J 3 bases; nucleotides not matched to a gene: 4. Germline values: CDR1 MNHNS, CDR2 SASEGT. This CDR3 spans 15 amino acids. The CDR3 is CASSEAGTGGYEQYF. The CDR3 coding sequence is TGTGCCAGCAGTGAGGCCGGGACAGGGGGCTACGAGCAGTACTTC.